This T cell receptor (beta chain) was retrieved from a study of blood T cell repertoires in COVID-19. Profiled with immunoSEQ multiplex PCR; TCRdb holds only in-frame clones, not every one. The sample yields a few hundred thousand clones, approximately 91% seen once. Participants were aged about 18 to 95 years, lived in roughly 25 US areas, and enrolled virtually. Participants' reported clinical history set cohort assignment. V shed 5 bases and J 3 bases; nucleotides not matched to a gene: 6. Germline V gene data show CDR1 as SGHVS and CDR2 as FQNEAQ. The CDR3 covers 15 residues. Sequenced: PBMCs or T cells enriched from blood (not recorded which). The chain couples TRBV7-8 to TRBJ1-4, with TRBD1 identical over 7 bases. The TCR comes from a woman in her thirties who had been exposed to COVID-19. CDR3 region: CASSLTGASNEKLFF. The CDR3 nucleotides read TGTGCCAGCAGCCTCACAGGGGCCTCTAATGAAAAACTGTTTTTT.